Detailed here is one TCR beta chain. Its specificity is not known. CDR3 length: 14 residues. V lost 5 bases and J 2 bases, leaving 10 bases between the germline ends. Germline V gene data show CDR1 as LNHDA and CDR2 as SQIVND (reference sequence). The sample is drawn from a study of beta chain features in type 1 diabetes. TCRB transcripts that were expressed got sequenced, as all of the isolated RNA had been reverse transcribed. Libraries were prepared by immunoSEQ multiplex PCR; TCRdb keeps only in-frame clonotypes and omits some of them. The data hold around 250,000 clones, with approximately 13% observed a single time. The single heparinised draw taken from each donor contained about 100 mL of blood on average. Each of the sorted populations had a purity greater than 95%. General study points: TCRB CDR3s were moderately but significantly shorter in Type 1 diabetes patients in all four CD4+ subsets. Type 1 diabetes patients had fewer VDJ junction insertions and more deletions. Shorter templates may be favored by PCR, equally so in patients and controls.

This chain links TRBV19 with TRBJ1-5, with D perhaps TRBD1 (5 bases). The sequencing input was naive CD4+ T cells from blood. This TCR was sampled from a man aged 25-45 years with type 1 diabetes. CDR3 region: CASSVGGGNQPQHF. In DNA, the CDR3 is TGTGCCAGTAGTGTCGGGGGAGGCAATCAGCCCCAGCATTTT. The full variable domain, its missing parts supplied by reference TRBV19 and TRBJ1-5, is DGGITQSPKYLFRKEGQNVTLSCEQNLNHDAMYWYRQDPGQGLRLIYYSQIVNDFQKGDIAEGYSVSREKKESFPLTVTSAQKNPTAFYLCASSVGGGNQPQHFGDGTRLSIL.